These 22 T cell receptor beta chains share one sample of origin, sequenced in a study of blood T cell repertoires in COVID-19. Using immunoSEQ multiplex PCR, the repertoire was profiled, and TCRdb retains in-frame clones only, with some absent. The sample contains around 220,000 clones, about 85% of which appear only once. The specimen sequenced was peripheral blood. Receptor source: a man aged 30 to 39 with active or convalescent COVID-19.

As concerns this clone: One end of the junction varies from germline; a read error may be responsible. This rearrangement joins TRBV5-5 to TRBJ1-1; the match to TRBD1 covers 8 bases. The CDR3 extends over 11 amino acids. Germline V gene sequence: CDR1 SGHKS, CDR2 YYEKEE (reference sequence). CDR3 residues: CASSLQDRAYF. In nucleotides, the CDR3 is TGTGCCAGCAGCTTGCAGGACAGGGCATACTTT.

The V call is TRBV24-1, the J call TRBJ2-7, with 7 bases fitting TRBD1. V shed 7 bases and J 5 bases; nucleotides not matched to a gene: 4. This CDR3 contains 12 residues. Per the germline V gene, CDR1 is KGHDR and CDR2 is SFDVKD. The DNA for the CDR3 is TGTGCCACCAGCTACAGGGGCGACGAGCAGTACTTC. Translating it yields CATSYRGDEQYF.

The chain couples TRBV5-1 to TRBJ1-1; the match to TRBD1 covers 8 bases. With 6 bases clipped from V and 3 bases from J, the junction kept 7 bases outside the gene matches. The CDR3 contains 14 residues. CDR1 and CDR2 (germline): SGHRS, YFSETQ. The CDR3 nucleotides are TGCGCCAGCACCCGGACAGGGACACACACTGAAGCTTTCTTT. As protein: CASTRTGTHTEAFF.

The rearrangement uses TRBV15 and TRBJ2-1; D ambiguous. V lost 5 bases and J lost 4, with 6 bases in between. Germline CDR1 reads LNHNV; CDR2 reads YYDKDF (reference sequence). The CDR3 extends over 12 amino acids. The CDR3 coding sequence is TGTGCCACCAGCCCCGGGTACAATGAGCAGTTCTTC. It yields the protein CATSPGYNEQFF.

This sequence joins TRBV4-3 and TRBJ1-4, with 9 bases that match TRBD1. CDR1 is LGHNA, CDR2 YSLEER, per germline. V shed 4 bases and J 6 bases; nucleotides not matched to a gene: 9. There are 16 residues in the CDR3. DNA of the CDR3: TGCGCCAGCAGCCTCAAGAGGGGGACAGGGTATGAAAAACTGTTTTTT. Its translation: CASSLKRGTGYEKLFF.

J is TRBJ1-4 and V is TRBV28, with unresolved D. V was cut by 4 bases and J by 4 bases, with 10 bases left in between. Germline V gene lookup returns CDR1 MDHEN and CDR2 SYDVKM. The CDR3 runs 14 residues. The CDR3 sequence is CASSSLNSNEKLFF. The CDR3 coding sequence is TGTGCCAGCAGTTCCCTGAATAGTAATGAAAAACTGTTTTTT. Combining the CDR3 with reference TRBV28 and TRBJ1-4 gives the whole variable domain DVKVTQSSRYLVKRTGEKVFLECVQDMDHENMFWYRQDPGLGLRLIYFSYDVKMKEKGDIPEGYSVSREKKERFSLILESASTNQTSMYLCASSSLNSNEKLFFGSGTQLSVL.

This clone was found once. The chain joins TRBV5-1 to TRBJ2-2; 13 bases map to TRBD2. Trimming took 4 bases from V and 3 from J; bases not matched to a gene: 6. This CDR3 is built from 17 residues. Germline assignment: CDR1 SGHRS and CDR2 YFSETQ. CDR3 sequence: CASSVTSGGAYTGELFF. CDR3 nucleotides: TGCGCCAGCAGCGTTACTAGCGGGGGGGCGTACACCGGGGAGCTGTTTTTT.

The chain is built from TRBV2 and TRBJ2-7, with 13 bases identical to TRBD2. The CDR3 is 16 amino acids. The V gene end was trimmed by 5 bases and the J gene end by 5 bases; junction bases not matched to a gene: 9. Germline CDR1 reads SNHLY; CDR2 reads FYNNEI. The DNA for the CDR3 is TGTGCCAGCAGTCGATCTACTAGCGGGAGGGCCCACGAGCAGTACTTC. The encoded protein is CASSRSTSGRAHEQYF.

This clone has only one observation. The chain recombines TRBV28 with TRBJ1-4, with D possibly TRBD1 on 5 matching bases. Germline loops: CDR1 MDHEN, CDR2 SYDVKM. Deletions cut 3 bases from V and 10 bases from J, with 15 bases between. The CDR3 contains 14 residues. Here the CDR3 DNA reads TGTGCCAGCAGTTTGGTGCAGGGTTTTGCAAAACTGTTTTTT. This sequence encodes CASSLVQGFAKLFF.

The J gene is TRBJ1-1, the V gene TRBV7-9; D is unresolved. This CDR3 has 16 amino acids. V was clipped by 7 bases and J by 4 bases, with 22 bases between them. Germline V CDR1 and CDR2: SEHNR, FQNEAQ (reference sequence). The CDR3 DNA follows: TGTGCCAGCACCTATTCAGGCAAACGAGGGAGCACTGAAGCTTTCTTT. Encoded protein: CASTYSGKRGSTEAFF.

The genes are TRBV5-5 and TRBJ1-2, with D possibly matching TRBD1 (6 bases). Germline V gene sequence: CDR1 SGHKS, CDR2 YYEKEE (reference sequence). CDR3 length: 15 residues. V was clipped by 3 bases and J by 0 bases, with 12 bases between them. As DNA, the CDR3 is TGTGCCAGCAGCTGGGGCGGACAGTCTAACTATGGCTACACCTTC. It is translated as CASSWGGQSNYGYTF. Looking up the rest from reference TRBV5-5 and TRBJ1-2 gives the full variable domain: DAGVTQSPTHLIKTRGQQVTLRCSPISGHKSVSWYQQVLGQGPQFIFQYYEKEERGRGNFPDRFSARQFPNYSSELNVNALLLGDSALYLCASSWGGQSNYGYTFGSGTRLTVV.

The J gene is TRBJ2-7, the V gene TRBV4-2; TRBD1 might be the D (7 bases). The CDR3 is made up of 16 amino acids. Germline V gene sequence: CDR1 LGHNA, CDR2 YNFKEQ. Deletions cut 0 bases from V and 2 bases from J, with 14 bases between. The CDR3 protein is CASSQDRRGLPYEQYF. The CDR3 DNA follows: TGTGCCAGCAGCCAAGATAGGAGGGGGCTTCCCTACGAGCAGTACTTC.

The chain carries TRBV20-1 and TRBJ2-7, with 8 nucleotides matching TRBD2. V was pared by 8 bases and J by 2 bases, with 2 bases of the junction left unmatched. Germline lookup yields CDR1 DFQATT and CDR2 SNEGSKA (reference sequence). This CDR3 has 11 amino acids. The CDR3 sequence is CSSGGPYEQYF. DNA for the CDR3: TGCAGTAGCGGGGGACCCTACGAGCAGTACTTC.

This sequence joins TRBV7-2 and TRBJ2-1; maybe TRBD2 (5 bases). V lost 4 bases and J lost 9, with 10 bases in between. CDR1 and CDR2 from the germline V gene are SGHTA and FQGNSA. The CDR3 contains 12 residues. Here the CDR3 reads CASSSTGVEQFF. As DNA, the CDR3 is TGTGCCAGCAGCTCCACCGGGGTTGAGCAGTTCTTC.

Only a few counts were recorded for this clone. This chain links TRBV2 with TRBJ2-3; the match to TRBD2 covers 14 bases. The CDR3 loop spans 15 amino acids. Germline-derived CDR1 and CDR2 are SNHLY and FYNNEI. Trimming at V came to 5 bases and at J to 10 bases, leaving 8 bases not matched to a gene. CDR3 in DNA: TGTGCCAGCAGTCCGACTAGCGGGGGGGCGGTGGCGCAGTATTTT. The encoded protein is CASSPTSGGAVAQYF.

The chain links TRBV4-2 to TRBJ2-1; 9 positions match TRBD2. After removal of 4 bases from V and 9 bases from J, the junction contained 16 bases not matched to a gene. Germline values: CDR1 LGHNA, CDR2 YNFKEQ. The CDR3 length is 17 residues. CDR3 loop: CASSPTKDSGRQSEQFF. In nucleotides, the CDR3 is TGTGCCAGCAGCCCGACTAAAGACAGCGGGAGGCAGAGTGAGCAGTTCTTC.

The chain links TRBV14 to TRBJ2-3, with TRBD2 matching over 9 bases. Looked up from germline, CDR1 is SGHDN and CDR2 is FVKESK. With V trimmed by 4 bases and J by 2 bases, 4 bases remained unmatched. The CDR3 loop spans 15 amino acids. CDR3 DNA sequence: TGTGCCAGCAGCCTGCGGACTAGCGCCACAGATACGCAGTATTTT. Its translation: CASSLRTSATDTQYF.

The chain joins TRBV27 to TRBJ2-5; 7 bases agree with TRBD1. J was trimmed by 9 bases and V by 6 bases; bases with no gene match: 16. CDR1 is MNHEY, CDR2 SMNVEV, per germline (reference sequence). The CDR3 is 15 residues long. The CDR3 DNA follows: TGTGCCAGCAGCTCAACCGGGACAGCGCCTACGGCCCAGTACTTC. Its translation: CASSSTGTAPTAQYF.

The CDR3 region is CASSKARGNTEAFF. In DNA, the CDR3 is TGTGCCAGCAGCAAAGCGCGCGGGAACACTGAAGCTTTCTTT. The chain has TRBV21-1 and TRBJ1-1. TRBV21-1 is a documented pseudogene. CDR3 length: 14 amino acids.

This chain connects TRBV6-1 to TRBJ2-7; TRBD2 aligns across 9 bases. Germline values: CDR1 MNHNS, CDR2 SASEGT. This CDR3 region has 16 residues. Trimming at V came to 1 base and at J to 7 bases, leaving 11 bases not matched to a gene. Written as DNA, the CDR3 is TGTGCCAGCAGTGAAGGACTTAGGGCGGGAGGGGAAGAGCAGTACTTC. Its translation is CASSEGLRAGGEEQYF.

This clone was found a few times. The V and J genes are TRBV5-5 and TRBJ1-5; D might be TRBD1 (5 bases). V was clipped by 4 bases and J by 3 bases, with 17 bases between them. This CDR3 contains 16 residues. Germline-derived CDR1 and CDR2 are SGHKS and YYEKEE (reference sequence). The CDR3 spells CASSPWGLQLNQPQHF. As DNA, the CDR3 is TGTGCCAGCAGCCCCTGGGGCCTACAGCTCAATCAGCCCCAGCATTTT.

This clone was observed a few times. This rearrangement joins TRBV7-2 to TRBJ2-2; D not resolved. The CDR3 length is 15 residues. Trimming removed 1 base at V and 0 bases at J, with 6 bases between. Germline CDR1 reads SGHTA; CDR2 reads FQGNSA. CDR3 DNA: TGTGCCAGCAGCTTAGGACATACGAACACCGGGGAGCTGTTTTTT. Translated: CASSLGHTNTGELFF. The full variable domain, with the rest looked up from reference TRBV7-2 and TRBJ2-2, is GAGVSQSPSNKVTEKGKDVELRCDPISGHTALYWYRQSLGQGLEFLIYFQGNSAPDKSGLPSDRFSAERTGGSVSTLTIQRTQQEDSAVYLCASSLGHTNTGELFFGEGSRLTVL.